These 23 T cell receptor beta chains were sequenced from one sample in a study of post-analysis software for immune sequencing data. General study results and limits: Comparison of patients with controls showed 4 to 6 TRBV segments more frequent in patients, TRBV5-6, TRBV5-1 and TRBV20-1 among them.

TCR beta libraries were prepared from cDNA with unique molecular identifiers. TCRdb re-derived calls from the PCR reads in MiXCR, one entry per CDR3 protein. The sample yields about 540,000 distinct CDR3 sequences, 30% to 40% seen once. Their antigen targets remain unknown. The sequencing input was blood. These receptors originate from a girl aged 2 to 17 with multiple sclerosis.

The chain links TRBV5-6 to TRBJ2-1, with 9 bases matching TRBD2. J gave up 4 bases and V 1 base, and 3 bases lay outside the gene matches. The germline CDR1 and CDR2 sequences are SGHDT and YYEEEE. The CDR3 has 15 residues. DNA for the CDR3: TGTGCCAGCAGCTTGCCTAGCGGGGATTACAATGAGCAGTTCTTC. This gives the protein CASSLPSGDYNEQFF.

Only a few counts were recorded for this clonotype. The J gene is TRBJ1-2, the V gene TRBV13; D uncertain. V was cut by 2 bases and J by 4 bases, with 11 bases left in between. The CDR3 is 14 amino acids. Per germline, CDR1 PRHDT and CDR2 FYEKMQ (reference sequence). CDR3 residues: CASSLNGGFYGYTF. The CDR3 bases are TGTGCCAGCAGCTTAAATGGCGGCTTCTATGGCTACACCTTC.

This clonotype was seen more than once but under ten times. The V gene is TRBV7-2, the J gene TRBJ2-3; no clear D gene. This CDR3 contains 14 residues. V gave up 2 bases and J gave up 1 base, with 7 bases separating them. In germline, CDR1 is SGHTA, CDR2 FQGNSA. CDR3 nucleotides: TGTGCCAGCAGCTTATGGCAGGGCACAGATACGCAGTATTTT. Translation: CASSLWQGTDTQYF.

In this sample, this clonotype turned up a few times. Here the CDR3 DNA reads TGCGCCAGCAGTCAATCGAGGGGTCACAATAGCACAGATACGCAGTATTTT. This codes for CASSQSRGHNSTDTQYF. V usage is TRBV23-1 and J usage is TRBJ2-3; D tentatively fits TRBD1 or TRBD2 (5 bases each). TRBV23-1 is filed as an ORF, its function uncertain. V lost 0 bases to trimming and J lost 0 bases, with 13 bases between them. The CDR3 sequence is 17 residues long.

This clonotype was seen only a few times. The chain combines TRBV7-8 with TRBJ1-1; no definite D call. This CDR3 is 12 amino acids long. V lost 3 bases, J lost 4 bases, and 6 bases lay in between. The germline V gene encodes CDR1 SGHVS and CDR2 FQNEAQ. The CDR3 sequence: CASSFSRTEAFF. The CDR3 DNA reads TGTGCCAGCAGCTTTTCGCGCACTGAAGCTTTCTTT.

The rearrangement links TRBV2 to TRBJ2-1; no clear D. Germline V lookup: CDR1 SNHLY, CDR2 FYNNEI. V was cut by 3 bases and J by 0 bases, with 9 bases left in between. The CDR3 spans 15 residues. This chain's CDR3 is CASSEGRSSYNEQFF. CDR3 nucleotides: TGTGCCAGCAGTGAGGGTCGGAGCTCCTACAATGAGCAGTTCTTC.

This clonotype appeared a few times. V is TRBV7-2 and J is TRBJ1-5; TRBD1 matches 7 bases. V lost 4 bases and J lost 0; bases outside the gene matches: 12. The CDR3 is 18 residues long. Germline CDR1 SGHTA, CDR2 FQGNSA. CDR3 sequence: CASSSPLGRGPSNQPQHF. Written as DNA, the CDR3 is TGTGCCAGCAGCTCCCCTCTGGGGAGGGGGCCTAGCAATCAGCCCCAGCATTTT.

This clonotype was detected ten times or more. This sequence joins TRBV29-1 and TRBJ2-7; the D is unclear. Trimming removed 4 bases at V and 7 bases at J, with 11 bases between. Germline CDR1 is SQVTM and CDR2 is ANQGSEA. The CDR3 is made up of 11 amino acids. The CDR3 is CSVAREFEQYF. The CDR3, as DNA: TGCAGCGTTGCAAGGGAATTTGAGCAGTACTTC.

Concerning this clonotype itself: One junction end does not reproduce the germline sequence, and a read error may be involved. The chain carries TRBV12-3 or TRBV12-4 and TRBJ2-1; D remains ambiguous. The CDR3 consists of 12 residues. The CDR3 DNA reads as TGTGCCAGCGGTTTATTTGGCGATGAGCAGTTCTTC. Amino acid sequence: CASGLFGDEQFF.

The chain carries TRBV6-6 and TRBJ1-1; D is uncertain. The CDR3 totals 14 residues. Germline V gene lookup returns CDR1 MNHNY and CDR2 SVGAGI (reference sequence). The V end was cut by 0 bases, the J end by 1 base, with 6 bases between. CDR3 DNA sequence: TGTGCCAGCAGTTACTCGATTTCGAACACTGAAGCTTTCTTT. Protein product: CASSYSISNTEAFF.

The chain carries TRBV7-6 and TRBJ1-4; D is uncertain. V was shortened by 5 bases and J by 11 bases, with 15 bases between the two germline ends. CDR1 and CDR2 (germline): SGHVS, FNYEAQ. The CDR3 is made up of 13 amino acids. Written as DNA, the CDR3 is TGTGCCAGCAGCCCCCCCGTTCCGGGGAAACTGTTTTTT. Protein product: CASSPPVPGKLFF.

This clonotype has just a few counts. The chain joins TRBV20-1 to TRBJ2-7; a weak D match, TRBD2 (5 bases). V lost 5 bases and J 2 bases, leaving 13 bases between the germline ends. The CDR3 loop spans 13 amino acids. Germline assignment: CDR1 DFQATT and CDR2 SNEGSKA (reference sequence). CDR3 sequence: CSASDYRAYEQYF. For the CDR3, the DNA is TGCAGTGCTTCCGACTACAGAGCCTACGAGCAGTACTTC.

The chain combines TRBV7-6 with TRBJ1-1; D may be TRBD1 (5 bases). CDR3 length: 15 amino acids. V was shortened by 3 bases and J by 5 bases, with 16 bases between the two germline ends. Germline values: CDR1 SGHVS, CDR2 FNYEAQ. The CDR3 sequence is CASSLDKVGYTEAFF. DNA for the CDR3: TGTGCCAGCAGCTTGGACAAGGTGGGATATACTGAAGCTTTCTTT.

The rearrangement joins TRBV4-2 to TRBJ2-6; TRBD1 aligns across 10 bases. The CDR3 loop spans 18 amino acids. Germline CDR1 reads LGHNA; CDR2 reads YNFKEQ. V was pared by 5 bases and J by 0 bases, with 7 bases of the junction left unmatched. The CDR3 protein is CASSAGTGELSGANVLTF. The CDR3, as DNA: TGTGCCAGCAGCGCTGGGACAGGGGAACTCTCTGGGGCCAACGTCCTGACTTTC.

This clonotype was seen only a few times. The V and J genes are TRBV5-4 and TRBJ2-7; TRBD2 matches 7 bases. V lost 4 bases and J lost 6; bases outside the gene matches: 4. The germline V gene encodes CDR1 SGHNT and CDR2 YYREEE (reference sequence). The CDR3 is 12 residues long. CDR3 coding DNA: TGTGCCAGCAGCGGGGGGGGTAGCGAGCAGTACTTC. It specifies CASSGGGSEQYF. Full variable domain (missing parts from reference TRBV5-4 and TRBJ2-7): ETGVTQSPTHLIKTRGQQVTLRCSSQSGHNTVSWYQQALGQGPQFIFQYYREEENGRGNFPPRFSGLQFPNYSSELNVNALELDDSALYLCASSGGGSEQYFGPGTRLTVT.

CDR3 region: CASRLAGNPQETQYF. CDR3 DNA: TGCGCCAGCCGACTAGCGGGGAATCCCCAAGAGACCCAGTACTTC. The rearrangement joins TRBV5-1 to TRBJ2-5; 11 bases map to TRBD2. CDR1 and CDR2 (germline): SGHRS, YFSETQ. The CDR3 is made up of 15 amino acids. With V trimmed by 7 bases and J by 1 base, 6 bases remained unmatched.

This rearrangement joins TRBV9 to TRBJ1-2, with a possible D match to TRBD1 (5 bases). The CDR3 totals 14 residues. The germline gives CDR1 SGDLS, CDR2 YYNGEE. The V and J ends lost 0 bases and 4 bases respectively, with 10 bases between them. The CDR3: CASSVERGLYGYTF. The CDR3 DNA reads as TGTGCCAGCAGCGTAGAAAGGGGACTCTATGGCTACACCTTC.

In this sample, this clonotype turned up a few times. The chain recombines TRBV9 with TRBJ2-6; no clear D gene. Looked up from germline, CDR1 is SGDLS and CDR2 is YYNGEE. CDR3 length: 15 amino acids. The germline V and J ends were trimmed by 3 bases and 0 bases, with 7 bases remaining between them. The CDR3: CASSAFPSGANVLTF. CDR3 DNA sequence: TGTGCCAGCAGCGCCTTTCCCTCTGGGGCCAACGTCCTGACTTTC.

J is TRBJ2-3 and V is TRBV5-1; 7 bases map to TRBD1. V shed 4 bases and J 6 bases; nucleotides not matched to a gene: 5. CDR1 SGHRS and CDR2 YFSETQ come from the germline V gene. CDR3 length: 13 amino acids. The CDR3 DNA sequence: TGCGCCAGCAGCCCGGGGACAGTCGATACGCAGTATTTT. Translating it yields CASSPGTVDTQYF.

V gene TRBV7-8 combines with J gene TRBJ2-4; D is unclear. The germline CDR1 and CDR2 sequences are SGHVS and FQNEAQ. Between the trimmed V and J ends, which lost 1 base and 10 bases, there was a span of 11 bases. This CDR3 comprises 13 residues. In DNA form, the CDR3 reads TGTGCCAGCAGCTTAGGCCGCTGGGGAATTCAGTACTTC. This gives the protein CASSLGRWGIQYF.

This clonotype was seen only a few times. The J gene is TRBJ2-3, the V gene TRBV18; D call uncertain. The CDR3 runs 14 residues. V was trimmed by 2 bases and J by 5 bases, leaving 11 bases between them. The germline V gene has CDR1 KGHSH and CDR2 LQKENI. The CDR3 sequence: CASSPLGSGDTQYF. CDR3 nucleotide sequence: TGTGCCAGCTCACCATTGGGTAGTGGAGATACGCAGTATTTT.

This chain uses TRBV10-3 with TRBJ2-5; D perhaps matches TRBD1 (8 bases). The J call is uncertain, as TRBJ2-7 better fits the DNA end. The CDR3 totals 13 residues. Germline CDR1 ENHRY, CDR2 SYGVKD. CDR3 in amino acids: CAISPTGGVEQYF. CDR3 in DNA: TGTGCCATCAGTCCAACAGGGGGGGTCGAGCAGTACTTC.

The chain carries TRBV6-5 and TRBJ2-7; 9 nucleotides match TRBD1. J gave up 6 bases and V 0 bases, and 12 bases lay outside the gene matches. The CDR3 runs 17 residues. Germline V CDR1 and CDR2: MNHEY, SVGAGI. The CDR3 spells CASSYSTRGQGMVEQYF. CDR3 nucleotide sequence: TGTGCCAGCAGTTACTCGACGAGGGGACAGGGAATGGTCGAGCAGTACTTC.